These T cell receptor beta chains were read from a single sample in a study of T cell responses to AZD1222 COVID-19 vaccine. Some clones are missing from TCRdb's copy, which holds only in-frame ones; the method was immunoSEQ multiplex PCR. The sample has around 100,000 clones, more than 90% seen once; the top ten hold 2.2%. The specimen comprised peripheral blood, sampled on day 0 of AZD1222 vaccination. These receptors all stem from an adult in good health. CDR3s include the opening cysteine and the closing phenylalanine or tryptophan. The D gene is left open where the match is weak. Size values are once, few and many counts, or a class for expanded clones, and some rows have none.

TRBJ1-4 TRBV28 NA NA TGTGCCAGCACCGAAGGGGGGAATAATGACAAACTGTTTTTT CASTEGGNNDKLFF
TRBJ1-2 TRBV13 NA TRBD1 TGTGCCAGCAGCTTAGGACAGGGGGACTATGGCTACACCTTC CASSLGQGDYGYTF
TRBJ1-3 TRBV18 NA NA TGTGCCAGCTCACCCCCCATGGGGGTTGGAAACACCATATATTTT CASSPPMGVGNTIYF
TRBJ1-5 TRBV6-5 NA TRBD1 TGTGCCAGCACCCGACAGGGAAGGAACAATCAGCCCCAGCATTTT CASTRQGRNNQPQHF
TRBJ1-4 TRBV11-2 NA NA TGTGCCAGCAGCTCCACCCGGGAAAAACTGTTTTTT CASSSTREKLFF
TRBJ1-5 TRBV7-9 once TRBD1 TGTGCCAGCAGCCAGCATAGCGGCAGGGGGGATCAGCCCCAGCATTTT CASSQHSGRGDQPQHF
TRBJ1-3 TRBV19 NA TRBD1 TGTGCCAGCGGACAGGGGGAAAACACCATATATTTT CASGQGENTIYF
TRBJ1-3 TRBV11-3 NA NA TGTGCCAGCAGCTCACATACAGGGAGCTCTGGAAACACCATATATTTT CASSSHTGSSGNTIYF
TRBJ2-5 TRBV18 NA NA TGTGCCAGCTCACGGGGGAGGCAAGAGACCCAGTACTTC CASSRGRQETQYF
TRBJ2-7 TRBV6-5 NA NA TGTGCCAGCAGTTACGTCCCTCAACAGGCCTACGAGCAGTACTTC CASSYVPQQAYEQYF
TRBJ2-1 TRBV30 NA TRBD2 TGTGCCTGGAGTTTTAGCGGGAGTTACAATGAGCAGTTCTTC CAWSFSGSYNEQFF
TRBJ2-7 TRBV7-8 few TRBD2 TGTGCCAGCAGCCGAAGAGGGGCTAGCGGACACTACGAGCAGTACTTC CASSRRGASGHYEQYF
TRBJ1-1 TRBV6-5 NA NA TGTGCCAGCAGGCAGGGGAACACTGAAGCTTTCTTT CASRQGNTEAFF
TRBJ1-1 TRBV11-2 NA NA TGTGCCAGCAGCTGGGCTTATAGGGCTGACAAGAACACTGAAGCTTTCTTT CASSWAYRADKNTEAFF
TRBJ1-2 TRBV6-4 few NA TGTGCCAGCAGTGACTCGCAGGATCGCATTTCTCATGGCTACACCTTC CASSDSQDRISHGYTF
TRBJ1-1 TRBV10-3 NA NA TGTGCCATCAGCGCGCAGGGAGGGGGAGGCACTGAAGCTTTCTTT CAISAQGGGGTEAFF
TRBJ1-5 TRBV5-1 once NA TGCGCCAGCAGCTTGGATGGGGGACGGCAGCAGCCCCAGCATTTT CASSLDGGRQQPQHF
TRBJ2-7 TRBV27 NA NA TGTGCCAGCAGTTCCGGGCCAGCCTACGAGCAGTACTTC CASSSGPAYEQYF
TRBJ2-7 TRBV30 NA NA TGTGCCTGGAGTGTACGACAGCGGGAGCAGTACTTC CAWSVRQREQYF
TRBJ1-6 TRBV2 NA NA TGTGCCAGCAGTGAAGCTACAGAAAATTCACCCCTCCACTTT CASSEATENSPLHF
TRBJ1-5 TRBV6-5 NA NA TGTGCCAGCAGTACTCGACGGCTCAATCAGCCCCAGCATTTT CASSTRRLNQPQHF
TRBJ2-3 TRBV30 NA TRBD1 TGTGCCTCCCTTGGACAGGTTTTGGATACGCAGTATTTT CASLGQVLDTQYF
TRBJ2-7 TRBV7-6 NA TRBD1 TGTGCCAGCAGTCAAGCTAAGCCGGGACAGGGAACCTACGAGCAGTACTTC CASSQAKPGQGTYEQYF
TRBJ2-7 TRBV10-2 NA TRBD1 TGCGCCAGCAGTGTGCAGGGGGCCTCCTCCTCCTACGAGCAGTACTTC CASSVQGASSSYEQYF
TRBJ1-6 TRBV6-6 NA TRBD1 TGTGCCAGCAGTCCAACGTACGGGGAGGACAGGGCAAGTTCACCCCTCCACTTT CASSPTYGEDRASSPLHF
TRBJ2-7 TRBV28 NA NA TGTGCCAGCAGAGTCGAGGGCATCTACGAGCAGTACTTC CASRVEGIYEQYF
TRBJ2-7 TRBV4-3 NA NA TGCGCCAGCAGCCAAGATTGGGGATTCGGGCAGTACTTC CASSQDWGFGQYF
TRBJ2-2 TRBV6-2/TRBV6-3 NA TRBD1 TGTGCCAGCAGTTACAAAGGGACAGGGGAAACCGGGGAGCTGTTTTTT CASSYKGTGETGELFF
TRBJ1-6 TRBV3-1/TRBV3-2 NA NA TGTGCCAGCAGCCAAGGTAGAACAGGCCTTAATTCACCCCTCCACTTT CASSQGRTGLNSPLHF
TRBJ2-7 TRBV5-1 NA NA TGCGCCAGCTCCGGGGGCAAAGAGGCCTACGAGCAGTACTTC CASSGGKEAYEQYF
TRBJ2-1 TRBV21-1 NA NA TGTGCCAGCAGCAAAGAACTAGTGCCCCTCAATGAGCAGTTCTTC CASSKELVPLNEQFF
TRBJ2-3 TRBV5-6 NA NA TGTGCCAGCAGCCCTGGGTCTAGAAACACAGATACGCAGTATTTT CASSPGSRNTDTQYF